This T cell receptor (beta chain) is drawn from a study of blood T cells in healthy people across ages. V was trimmed by 0 bases and J by 8 bases, leaving 13 bases between them. Germline values: CDR1 LGHNA, CDR2 YNFKEQ. The CDR3 extends over 15 amino acids. This clonotype has just a few counts. Peripheral blood, 9.5 to 10 milliliters per donor, was collected. Alongside a J-beta primer mix, a sample-barcoded 5' primer served in a second PCR lasting about 7 to 11 cycles. Tagging of each cDNA molecule was performed by a template-switch adaptor with 12 random nucleotides. Sequencing of every sample gave 2.5 million or more CDR3-containing paired-end reads. TCRdb reprocessed the 5' RACE reads via MiXCR and lists one record per CDR3 protein. In the table there are 1.4 million to 1.5 million distinct CDR3 sequences, 42% of which are singletons.

Material for sequencing was blood. The V call is TRBV4-2, the J call TRBJ1-4; D not certain. This clonotype was sampled from a young woman in good health. CDR3 nucleotides: TGTGCCAGCAGCCAAGATTTCAGTGATGGGGAAAAACTGTTTTTT. Its protein product is CASSQDFSDGEKLFF.